These T cell receptor beta chains were read from a single sample in a study of Ad26.COV2.S vaccination and SARS-CoV-2 variants. Some clones are missing from TCRdb's copy, which holds only in-frame ones; the method was immunoSEQ multiplex PCR. The sample has 350,000 to 550,000 clones; 89% are singletons. The source was peripheral blood, collected in a trial of Ad26.COV2.S vaccine versus placebo. Receptors originate from a person between 18 and 60 years old who received the Ad26.COV2.S COVID-19 vaccine or a placebo. Each CDR3 is given with its conserved first and last residue. The order of the fields is CDR3 protein, V gene, J gene.

CASSQEAIGGTPIDYEQYF,TRBV4-3,TRBJ2-7
CASSFGSGGDSPLHF,TRBV27,TRBJ1-6
CASSLRYQPQHF,TRBV3-1/TRBV3-2,TRBJ1-5
CASSKEVSREAFF,TRBV21-1,TRBJ1-1
CASSGRGSETQYF,TRBV6-6,TRBJ2-5
CASSPSRGGYNEQFF,TRBV18,TRBJ2-1
CASSRDRGPHNEQFF,TRBV5-4,TRBJ2-1
CASSAAEGNTEAFF,TRBV5-1,TRBJ1-1
CASSLVPGNTEAFF,TRBV7-8,TRBJ1-1
CASSLRRQDLPDTQYF,TRBV7-6,TRBJ2-3
CASSLTGVSPLHF,TRBV7-3,TRBJ1-6